This T cell receptor beta chain was captured by sequencing in a study of shared clonotypes between healthy human individuals. It was CD45RO-negative cells, positively selected for CCR7, that made up naive CD8 cells, with terminally differentiated effector memory CD45RA+ cells excluded. Donors, without exception, were Caucasian adults residing in Nashville, Tennessee. Clones were read by immunoSEQ multiplex PCR, and TCRdb kept only the in-frame ones, dropping some. The sample contains millions of clones, approximately 94% of which appear only once. The receptor comes from a young man in good health. Some clones in this sample may be carry-over from other donors' samples. Material: naive CD8+ T cells from PBMCs.

The CDR3 DNA follows: TGTGCCAGCAGTTGGGTCCCGGGGGAGCAGTACTTC. Residues: CASSWVPGEQYF. The rearrangement joins TRBV28 to TRBJ2-7; D perhaps matches TRBD2 (5 bases). CDR3 length: 12 amino acids. Trimming stripped 4 bases from V and 7 bases from J, with 11 bases between. Germline CDR1 MDHEN, CDR2 SYDVKM.